The rows below give T cell receptor beta chains drawn from one sample of a study of T cell repertoires and HLA-DP antigens. Sequenced by immunoSEQ multiplex PCR; TCRdb stores in-frame clones only, minus some. This sample yields some 120,000 clones, of which about 92% are seen a single time; about 0.27% belongs to the top ten. These TCRs' antigens remain unknown. The sample comprised CD4+ T cells from PBMCs. Receptor source: a woman aged 18-35 years in good health and CMV-seronegative. CDR3s include the opening cysteine and the closing phenylalanine or tryptophan. Fields, in order: CDR3 length, V gene, J gene, D gene, clone size, CDR3 protein, CDR3 DNA. A D gene is named only where the DNA matches it firmly. Part of the rows lack a size; the others show once, few, many or a class for expanded clones.

cdr3_length: 13
v_call: TRBV7-3
j_call: TRBJ1-1
d_call: .
clone_size: .
cdr3_aa: CASSLYRDTEAFF
cdr3_nt: TGTGCCAGCAGCTTATACAGGGACACTGAAGCTTTCTTT

cdr3_length: 15
v_call: TRBV5-1
j_call: TRBJ2-5
d_call: TRBD1
clone_size: .
cdr3_aa: CASSWGPQGRETQYF
cdr3_nt: TGCGCCAGCAGCTGGGGCCCACAGGGGCGAGAGACCCAGTACTTC

cdr3_length: 15
v_call: TRBV5-5
j_call: TRBJ1-3
d_call: .
clone_size: .
cdr3_aa: CASSLDSGSGNTIYF
cdr3_nt: TGTGCCAGCAGCTTGGATTCAGGGAGTGGAAACACCATATATTTT

cdr3_length: 15
v_call: TRBV7-9
j_call: TRBJ1-1
d_call: TRBD1
clone_size: .
cdr3_aa: CASSLGGTGNSEAFF
cdr3_nt: TGTGCCAGCAGCTTAGGGGGGACAGGGAATTCCGAAGCTTTCTTT

cdr3_length: 14
v_call: TRBV7-3
j_call: TRBJ2-1
d_call: TRBD2
clone_size: .
cdr3_aa: CASSLLAGVNEQFF
cdr3_nt: TGTGCCAGCAGCTTACTGGCGGGAGTCAATGAGCAGTTCTTC

cdr3_length: 15
v_call: TRBV6-6
j_call: TRBJ2-2
d_call: .
clone_size: once
cdr3_aa: CASSPRRTDTGELFF
cdr3_nt: TGTGCCAGCAGCCCTCGTCGGACGGACACCGGGGAGCTGTTTTTT

cdr3_length: 16
v_call: TRBV7-2
j_call: TRBJ2-3
d_call: TRBD2
clone_size: .
cdr3_aa: CASSLTPSGLSDTQYF
cdr3_nt: TGTGCCAGCAGCTTAACCCCTAGCGGGTTATCAGATACGCAGTATTTT

cdr3_length: 13
v_call: TRBV7-6
j_call: TRBJ2-3
d_call: .
clone_size: .
cdr3_aa: CASSLQGPDTQYF
cdr3_nt: TGTGCCAGCAGCTTACAGGGACCAGATACGCAGTATTTT

cdr3_length: 15
v_call: TRBV5-4
j_call: TRBJ2-7
d_call: .
clone_size: .
cdr3_aa: CASSASGPGSYEQYF
cdr3_nt: TGTGCCAGCAGCGCGAGCGGGCCAGGCTCCTACGAGCAGTACTTC

cdr3_length: 15
v_call: TRBV7-9
j_call: TRBJ2-1
d_call: TRBD1
clone_size: once
cdr3_aa: CASSKAGQGNNEQFF
cdr3_nt: TGTGCCAGCAGCAAAGCGGGACAGGGGAACAATGAGCAGTTCTTC

cdr3_length: 16
v_call: TRBV5-1
j_call: TRBJ1-4
d_call: .
clone_size: .
cdr3_aa: CASSLVSGVAGEKLFF
cdr3_nt: TGCGCCAGCAGTTTGGTCTCAGGGGTGGCAGGTGAAAAACTGTTTTTT

cdr3_length: 11
v_call: TRBV2
j_call: TRBJ1-5
d_call: .
clone_size: few
cdr3_aa: CASSEEKFQHF
cdr3_nt: TGTGCCAGCAGTGAAGAGAAGTTCCAGCATTTT

cdr3_length: 13
v_call: TRBV18
j_call: TRBJ2-3
d_call: .
clone_size: .
cdr3_aa: CASSRDSTDTQYF
cdr3_nt: TGTGCCAGCTCAAGGGACAGCACAGATACGCAGTATTTT

cdr3_length: 14
v_call: TRBV2
j_call: TRBJ1-5
d_call: .
clone_size: .
cdr3_aa: CASSPGPGNQPQHF
cdr3_nt: TGTGCCAGCAGCCCGGGCCCGGGCAATCAGCCCCAGCATTTT

cdr3_length: 16
v_call: TRBV19
j_call: TRBJ1-5
d_call: .
clone_size: .
cdr3_aa: CASSIGRGVSNQPQHF
cdr3_nt: TGTGCCAGTAGTATAGGGCGCGGGGTGAGCAATCAGCCCCAGCATTTT

cdr3_length: 15
v_call: TRBV5-4
j_call: TRBJ1-1
d_call: TRBD1
clone_size: .
cdr3_aa: CASSLGGTGGNELFF
cdr3_nt: TGTGCCAGCAGCTTGGGAGGGACAGGGGGGAATGAGCTTTTCTTT

cdr3_length: 15
v_call: TRBV7-2
j_call: TRBJ2-3
d_call: .
clone_size: .
cdr3_aa: CASSLAPGYADTQYF
cdr3_nt: TGTGCCAGCAGCTTAGCTCCCGGGTACGCAGATACGCAGTATTTT

cdr3_length: 12
v_call: TRBV29-1
j_call: TRBJ2-1
d_call: .
clone_size: .
cdr3_aa: CSAGGGYNEQFF
cdr3_nt: TGCAGCGCCGGAGGGGGTTACAATGAGCAGTTCTTC

cdr3_length: 16
v_call: TRBV7-3
j_call: TRBJ2-2
d_call: .
clone_size: .
cdr3_aa: CASSLQAAANTGELFF
cdr3_nt: TGTGCCAGCAGCTTACAGGCAGCAGCGAACACCGGGGAGCTGTTTTTT

cdr3_length: 15
v_call: TRBV5-3
j_call: TRBJ2-5
d_call: .
clone_size: .
cdr3_aa: CARSFGDPAQETQYF
cdr3_nt: TGTGCCAGAAGCTTTGGGGACCCAGCCCAAGAGACCCAGTACTTC

cdr3_length: 12
v_call: TRBV19
j_call: TRBJ1-2
d_call: .
clone_size: .
cdr3_aa: CASTTENYGYTF
cdr3_nt: TGTGCCAGTACTACGGAGAACTATGGCTACACCTTC

cdr3_length: 18
v_call: TRBV29-1
j_call: TRBJ2-7
d_call: .
clone_size: .
cdr3_aa: CSVRILRGGTRGSYEQYF
cdr3_nt: TGCAGCGTGAGAATACTCAGGGGGGGGACTAGGGGCTCCTACGAGCAGTACTTC

cdr3_length: 15
v_call: TRBV5-1
j_call: TRBJ1-1
d_call: .
clone_size: .
cdr3_aa: CASTPSRGANTEAFF
cdr3_nt: TGCGCCAGCACTCCTTCCCGGGGGGCGAACACTGAAGCTTTCTTT

cdr3_length: 10
v_call: TRBV28
j_call: TRBJ2-2
d_call: .
clone_size: .
cdr3_aa: CASRFGELFF
cdr3_nt: TGTGCCAGTCGCTTCGGGGAGCTGTTTTTT

cdr3_length: 13
v_call: TRBV18
j_call: TRBJ2-1
d_call: .
clone_size: .
cdr3_aa: CASSPQGLQEQFF
cdr3_nt: TGTGCCAGCTCACCCCAGGGCCTACAGGAGCAGTTCTTC

cdr3_length: 16
v_call: TRBV7-2
j_call: TRBJ2-6
d_call: .
clone_size: .
cdr3_aa: CASSSAPGSGANVLTF
cdr3_nt: TGTGCCAGCAGCTCGGCCCCGGGCTCTGGGGCCAACGTCCTGACTTTC

cdr3_length: 16
v_call: TRBV6-1
j_call: TRBJ2-3
d_call: TRBD2
clone_size: .
cdr3_aa: CASSVSSGGATDTQYF
cdr3_nt: TGTGCCAGCAGTGTCAGTAGCGGGGGGGCCACAGATACGCAGTATTTT

cdr3_length: 14
v_call: TRBV7-8
j_call: TRBJ2-7
d_call: TRBD1
clone_size: few
cdr3_aa: CASSPKWTGGEQYF
cdr3_nt: TGTGCCAGCAGTCCTAAATGGACAGGGGGCGAGCAGTACTTC

cdr3_length: 12
v_call: TRBV28
j_call: TRBJ1-1
d_call: .
clone_size: .
cdr3_aa: CASSWLGTEAFF
cdr3_nt: TGTGCCAGCAGTTGGTTGGGCACTGAAGCTTTCTTT

cdr3_length: 19
v_call: TRBV4-2
j_call: TRBJ2-6
d_call: TRBD1
clone_size: .
cdr3_aa: CASSPFGQGSFSGANVLTF
cdr3_nt: TGTGCCAGCAGCCCCTTCGGACAGGGGAGTTTCTCTGGGGCCAACGTCCTGACTTTC

cdr3_length: 15
v_call: TRBV11-2
j_call: TRBJ2-3
d_call: .
clone_size: .
cdr3_aa: CASSLAGTSTDTQYF
cdr3_nt: TGTGCCAGCAGCTTAGCCGGGACTAGCACAGATACGCAGTATTTT

cdr3_length: 16
v_call: TRBV29-1
j_call: TRBJ2-6
d_call: .
clone_size: .
cdr3_aa: CSAVGKGRAGANVLTF
cdr3_nt: TGCAGCGCCGTGGGCAAAGGGCGCGCTGGGGCCAACGTCCTGACTTTC

cdr3_length: 15
v_call: TRBV19
j_call: TRBJ2-4
d_call: .
clone_size: few
cdr3_aa: CASSISPLAKNIQYF
cdr3_nt: TGTGCCAGTAGTATCTCCCCGCTAGCCAAAAACATTCAGTACTTC

cdr3_length: 14
v_call: TRBV21-1
j_call: TRBJ2-7
d_call: .
clone_size: .
cdr3_aa: CASSKAGRSYEQYF
cdr3_nt: TGTGCCAGCAGCAAAGCGGGCAGATCCTACGAGCAGTACTTC

cdr3_length: 13
v_call: TRBV7-3
j_call: TRBJ2-1
d_call: TRBD1
clone_size: .
cdr3_aa: CASSKGAGNEQFF
cdr3_nt: TGTGCCAGCAGCAAGGGGGCCGGGAATGAGCAGTTCTTC

cdr3_length: 14
v_call: TRBV2
j_call: TRBJ1-5
d_call: TRBD1
clone_size: .
cdr3_aa: CASSATGGTQPQHF
cdr3_nt: TGTGCCAGCAGTGCGACAGGGGGCACTCAGCCCCAGCATTTT

cdr3_length: 12
v_call: TRBV7-9
j_call: TRBJ1-1
d_call: .
clone_size: .
cdr3_aa: CASSLEGPEAFF
cdr3_nt: TGTGCCAGCAGCTTAGAGGGCCCTGAAGCTTTCTTT

cdr3_length: 15
v_call: TRBV9
j_call: TRBJ1-3
d_call: .
clone_size: .
cdr3_aa: CASSVRENSGNTIYF
cdr3_nt: TGTGCCAGCAGCGTCCGGGAGAACTCTGGAAACACCATATATTTT

cdr3_length: 16
v_call: TRBV5-4
j_call: TRBJ1-2
d_call: TRBD1
clone_size: .
cdr3_aa: CASSLGGTGDNYGYTF
cdr3_nt: TGTGCCAGCAGCTTGGGCGGGACAGGGGATAACTATGGCTACACCTTC

cdr3_length: 15
v_call: TRBV11-2
j_call: TRBJ2-2
d_call: TRBD1
clone_size: .
cdr3_aa: CASSRQGRGTGELFF
cdr3_nt: TGTGCCAGCAGCCGACAGGGGCGCGGCACCGGGGAGCTGTTTTTT

cdr3_length: 16
v_call: TRBV9
j_call: TRBJ2-5
d_call: TRBD2
clone_size: .
cdr3_aa: CASSVGVGGARETQYF
cdr3_nt: TGTGCCAGCAGCGTAGGAGTCGGGGGGGCCCGGGAGACCCAGTACTTC

cdr3_length: 15
v_call: TRBV7-2
j_call: TRBJ2-3
d_call: .
clone_size: .
cdr3_aa: CASTIRGRVGDTQYF
cdr3_nt: TGTGCCAGCACCATTCGGGGAAGGGTTGGGGATACGCAGTATTTT

cdr3_length: 13
v_call: TRBV9
j_call: TRBJ2-5
d_call: .
clone_size: .
cdr3_aa: CASSVNGQETQYF
cdr3_nt: TGTGCCAGCAGCGTCAACGGCCAAGAGACCCAGTACTTC

cdr3_length: 13
v_call: TRBV7-2
j_call: TRBJ2-4
d_call: TRBD2
clone_size: .
cdr3_aa: CAIAGGAKNIQYF
cdr3_nt: TGTGCCATAGCGGGAGGAGCCAAAAACATTCAGTACTTC

cdr3_length: 15
v_call: TRBV28
j_call: TRBJ2-2
d_call: .
clone_size: .
cdr3_aa: CASSLGGAGTGELFF
cdr3_nt: TGTGCCAGCAGTTTAGGCGGGGCGGGCACCGGGGAGCTGTTTTTT

cdr3_length: 15
v_call: TRBV5-6
j_call: TRBJ1-2
d_call: .
clone_size: .
cdr3_aa: CASSSPGRAVYGYTF
cdr3_nt: TGTGCCAGCAGCTCACCCGGGAGGGCAGTCTATGGCTACACCTTC

cdr3_length: 16
v_call: TRBV19
j_call: TRBJ2-3
d_call: .
clone_size: .
cdr3_aa: CASSIGGGRWADTQYF
cdr3_nt: TGTGCCAGTAGTATTGGGGGAGGCCGGTGGGCAGATACGCAGTATTTT

cdr3_length: 13
v_call: TRBV5-4
j_call: TRBJ1-1
d_call: .
clone_size: .
cdr3_aa: CASSPIEATEAFF
cdr3_nt: TGTGCCAGCAGCCCGATAGAGGCCACTGAAGCTTTCTTT

cdr3_length: 14
v_call: TRBV7-6
j_call: TRBJ2-3
d_call: .
clone_size: .
cdr3_aa: CASSLAGHKDTQYF
cdr3_nt: TGTGCCAGCAGCTTAGCAGGGCACAAAGATACGCAGTATTTT

cdr3_length: 14
v_call: TRBV2
j_call: TRBJ2-7
d_call: TRBD2
clone_size: .
cdr3_aa: CASSTGGRAYEQYF
cdr3_nt: TGTGCCAGCAGCACGGGAGGCAGGGCCTACGAGCAGTACTTC

cdr3_length: 15
v_call: TRBV6-1
j_call: TRBJ2-1
d_call: .
clone_size: once
cdr3_aa: CASSERPSSYNEQFF
cdr3_nt: TGTGCCAGCAGTGAACGACCGTCCTCCTACAATGAGCAGTTCTTC

cdr3_length: 13
v_call: TRBV7-7
j_call: TRBJ1-1
d_call: .
clone_size: .
cdr3_aa: CASSFERGSEAFF
cdr3_nt: TGTGCTAGCTCTTTTGAAAGGGGGTCGGAGGCTTTCTTT

cdr3_length: 15
v_call: TRBV6-6
j_call: TRBJ1-5
d_call: .
clone_size: few
cdr3_aa: CASSYAPGASPTQHF
cdr3_nt: TGTGCCAGCAGTTACGCCCCTGGGGCGTCCCCGACCCAGCATTTT

cdr3_length: 13
v_call: TRBV5-4
j_call: TRBJ2-1
d_call: .
clone_size: .
cdr3_aa: CASSPGPDDEQFF
cdr3_nt: TGTGCCAGCAGCCCAGGGCCCGACGATGAGCAGTTCTTC

cdr3_length: 12
v_call: TRBV11-2
j_call: TRBJ1-2
d_call: .
clone_size: .
cdr3_aa: CASSLGLGIYTF
cdr3_nt: TGTGCCAGCAGCTTGGGGCTTGGGATCTACACCTTC